These 11 T cell receptor beta chains originate from one sample sequenced in a study of T-cell memory formation after mild COVID-19 (dated by TCRdb to the early 2020s). The method behind the library was 5' RACE. This sample was sequenced with an Illumina NovaSeq 6000. TCRdb cleaned the public reads at Q25 with fastp, built clones with MiXCR and kept in-frame beta chains. For every CDR3 protein sequence, its rows merge into one entry that carries the most common genes and DNA. Here the sample has a few hundred thousand distinct CDR3 sequences; around 30% occur a single time. Together, the top ten hold roughly 12% of the sample. The sample was PBMCs or a T cell subset sorted from them (not recorded which). The receptors were gathered from an adult woman who had mild COVID-19 (a few samples of this study predate the infection). The sample titles of this study are shuffled in the database, so cell type and time point are left out; the donor was told from shared clones.

The chain combines TRBV20-1 with TRBJ1-1; D unresolved. Germline CDR1 reads DFQATT; CDR2 reads SNEGSKA (reference sequence). V dropped 0 bases and J dropped 4 bases, with 12 bases sitting between them. The CDR3 covers 14 residues. Here the CDR3 reads CSARDTGSGTEAFF. CDR3 DNA: TGCAGTGCTAGAGATACCGGGTCGGGCACTGAAGCTTTCTTT.

The V gene is TRBV25-1, the J gene TRBJ2-1; TRBD2 might be the D (6 bases). The germline gives CDR1 MGHDK, CDR2 SYGVNS. V was cut by 0 bases and J by 5 bases, with 11 bases left in between. This CDR3 has 15 residues. CDR3 sequence (DNA): TGTGCCAGCAGTGAATATTTGGGACTCAACAATGAGCAGTTCTTC. Amino acid sequence: CASSEYLGLNNEQFF.

CDR3 in DNA: TGTGCCAGCAGACCGGGACAGGGAGATGGCTACACCTTC. Its translation is CASRPGQGDGYTF. This sequence joins TRBV6-5 and TRBJ1-2; 9 bases agree with TRBD1. V lost 6 bases and J lost 6; bases outside the gene matches: 5. The CDR3 totals 13 residues. Germline V lookup: CDR1 MNHEY, CDR2 SVGAGI.

DNA of the CDR3: TGCAGCGTCCCAAGTCTGAGCGCCTGGGAGGGGTACAATGAGCAGTTCTTC. This translates into CSVPSLSAWEGYNEQFF. The chain uses TRBV29-1 and TRBJ2-1, with 7 bases aligning to TRBD2. This CDR3 is 17 amino acids long. With 6 bases clipped from V and 4 bases from J, the junction kept 18 bases outside the gene matches. Per the germline V gene, CDR1 is SQVTM and CDR2 is ANQGSEA.

The rearrangement joins TRBV2 to TRBJ1-2; D gene unclear. V was shortened by 3 bases and J by 4 bases, with 6 bases between the two germline ends. The germline V gene has CDR1 SNHLY and CDR2 FYNNEI. The CDR3 consists of 12 residues. CDR3 loop: CASSDPSYGYTF. The CDR3 nucleotides are TGTGCCAGCAGTGATCCAAGCTATGGCTACACCTTC.

The gene calls are TRBV5-5 and TRBJ2-3; 10 bases agree with TRBD2. V trimming: 0 bases; J trimming: 1 base; junction bases outside the gene matches: 5. The CDR3 loop spans 17 amino acids. Germline-derived CDR1 and CDR2 are SGHKS and YYEKEE (reference sequence). CDR3 amino acids: CASSLETSGFGTDTQYF. CDR3 bases: TGTGCCAGCAGCTTGGAGACTAGCGGGTTCGGCACAGATACGCAGTATTTT.

This clonotype came up a few times. The chain uses TRBV19 and TRBJ2-1; a weak D match, TRBD1 (6 bases). Between the trimmed V and J ends, which lost 3 bases and 3 bases, there was a span of 12 bases. The CDR3 spans 15 residues. Germline V gives CDR1 LNHDA, CDR2 SQIVND (reference sequence). CDR3 amino acids: CASSMGTGHYNEQFF. For the CDR3, the DNA is TGTGCCAGTAGTATGGGAACGGGACACTACAATGAGCAGTTCTTC.

This clonotype occurred a few times. V usage is TRBV11-2 and J usage is TRBJ2-3; D is unclear. The CDR3 covers 14 residues. With 5 bases removed from V and 0 bases from J, the gap between germline ends came to 9 bases. CDR1 is SGHAT, CDR2 FQNNGV, per germline. CDR3 region: CASSLSRSTDTQYF. CDR3 bases: TGTGCCAGCAGCCTTTCACGCAGCACAGATACGCAGTATTTT.

This chain links TRBV11-2 with TRBJ2-5; D perhaps matches TRBD2 (6 bases). In germline, CDR1 is SGHAT, CDR2 FQNNGV. The CDR3 runs to 14 residues. V was cut by 5 bases and J by 5 bases, with 15 bases left in between. The CDR3 nucleotides are TGTGCCAGCAGCCCTCGGGAGTTAGGGGAGACCCAGTACTTC. It translates to CASSPRELGETQYF. Together with reference TRBV11-2 and TRBJ2-5, the CDR3 gives the full variable domain: EAGVAQSPRYKIIEKRQSVAFWCNPISGHATLYWYQQILGQGPKLLIQFQNNGVVDDSQLPKDRFSAERLKGVDSTLKIQPAKLEDSAVYLCASSPRELGETQYFGPGTRLLVL.

The J gene is TRBJ2-3, the V gene TRBV29-1, with D possibly matching TRBD2 (6 bases). The germline V gene has CDR1 SQVTM and CDR2 ANQGSEA. The CDR3 runs to 15 residues. Trimming pared 4 bases from V and 8 bases from J, leaving 22 bases between. The CDR3: CSVGGRGSVAGTQYF. The CDR3 DNA reads as TGCAGCGTTGGAGGGCGGGGAAGTGTCGCTGGTACGCAGTATTTT.

This chain links TRBV3-1 with TRBJ2-2; 10 bases fit TRBD2. The CDR3 runs 15 residues. The germline V gene encodes CDR1 LGHDT and CDR2 YNNKEL (reference sequence). J was trimmed by 6 bases and V by 1 base; bases with no gene match: 2. The CDR3 reads CASSQGGLASGELFF. As DNA, the CDR3 is TGTGCCAGCAGCCAAGGGGGACTAGCGTCCGGGGAGCTGTTTTTT.